Listed below are T cell receptor beta chains from one sample, sequenced in a study of CD8+CD57+ T cells in acquired aplastic anemia. TCRdb reanalysed the reads using MiXCR and keeps one entry per CDR3 protein. The sample lists some 150,000 distinct CDR3 sequences; less than 45% were seen once. Material: sorted CD4+, CD8+, or CD8+CD57+ T cells (not recorded which) from PBMCs. Receptor source: a human donor in good health, serving as a control. Both conserved end residues are part of each CDR3. Rows may omit the clone size; those that give it use once, few, many or a size class.

V: TRBV2; J: TRBJ1-4; size: .; length: 14; CDR3: CASSEAGTAEKLFF
V: TRBV5-1; J: TRBJ1-2; size: many; length: 13; CDR3: CASSTGGGYGYTF
V: TRBV4-1; J: TRBJ1-2; size: .; length: 14; CDR3: CASSQVGTTYGYTF
V: TRBV7-9; J: TRBJ2-1; size: .; length: 12; CDR3: CASSQATDEQFF
V: TRBV19; J: TRBJ2-6; size: many; length: 15; CDR3: CASTDRPSGANVLTF
V: TRBV20-1; J: TRBJ2-1; size: once; length: 15; CDR3: CSVRVGASSYNEQFF
V: TRBV20-1; J: TRBJ1-4; size: .; length: 13; CDR3: CSASSAEGERLFF
V: TRBV12-3/TRBV12-4; J: TRBJ2-1; size: many; length: 13; CDR3: CASSRIDWIGQFF
V: TRBV20-1; J: TRBJ2-3; size: many; length: 13; CDR3: CSASLAGAYTQYF
V: TRBV7-4; J: TRBJ1-1; size: .; length: 14; CDR3: CASIGRGMYTEAFF
V: TRBV19; J: TRBJ1-2; size: .; length: 14; CDR3: CASSTGGGNYGHTF
V: TRBV7-9; J: TRBJ2-7; size: .; length: 11; CDR3: CASSLTTEQYF
V: TRBV27; J: TRBJ2-5; size: .; length: 15; CDR3: CASSRAGTGVETQYF
V: TRBV25-1; J: TRBJ1-2; size: many; length: 12; CDR3: CASRGPSYGYTF
V: TRBV5-8; J: TRBJ2-1; size: many; length: 14; CDR3: CASSLKGRSNEQFF
V: TRBV24-1; J: TRBJ1-2; size: .; length: 14; CDR3: CATSDPGQNGGYTF
V: TRBV30; J: TRBJ1-4; size: many; length: 12; CDR3: CACTLIAGKLFF
V: TRBV24-1; J: TRBJ1-2; size: .; length: 14; CDR3: CAVSDTGGQRGYTF
V: TRBV10-3; J: TRBJ2-2; size: few; length: 16; CDR3: CASSEARGAYTGELFF
V: TRBV20-1; J: TRBJ2-5; size: many; length: 14; CDR3: CSARDRGREETQYF
V: TRBV25-1; J: TRBJ2-7; size: .; length: 13; CDR3: CASSESASYEQYF
V: TRBV6-5; J: TRBJ2-5; size: .; length: 14; CDR3: CASSWELALETQYF
V: TRBV20-1; J: TRBJ1-1; size: many; length: 11; CDR3: CSVSGSTEAFF
V: TRBV30; J: TRBJ1-5; size: many; length: 14; CDR3: CAWSVGTSNQPQHF
V: TRBV27; J: TRBJ2-2; size: .; length: 16; CDR3: CASSPRTVTNTGELFF